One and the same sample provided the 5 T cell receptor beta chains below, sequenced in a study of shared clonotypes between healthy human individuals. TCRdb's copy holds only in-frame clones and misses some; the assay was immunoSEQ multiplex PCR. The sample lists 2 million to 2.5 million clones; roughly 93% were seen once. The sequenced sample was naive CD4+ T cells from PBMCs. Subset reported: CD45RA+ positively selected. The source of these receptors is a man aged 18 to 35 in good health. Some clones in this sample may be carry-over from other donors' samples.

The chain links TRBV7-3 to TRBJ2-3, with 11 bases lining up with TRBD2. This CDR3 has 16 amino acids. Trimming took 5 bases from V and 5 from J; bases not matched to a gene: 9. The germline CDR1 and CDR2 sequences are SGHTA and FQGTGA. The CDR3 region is CASSLGLADRKDTQYF. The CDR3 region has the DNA TGTGCCAGCAGCCTGGGACTAGCGGATAGGAAAGATACGCAGTATTTT.

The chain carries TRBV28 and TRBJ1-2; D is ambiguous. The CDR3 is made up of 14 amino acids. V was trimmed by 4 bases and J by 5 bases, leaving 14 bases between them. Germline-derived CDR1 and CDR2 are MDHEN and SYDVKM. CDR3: CASSSPRVAYGYTF. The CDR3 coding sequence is TGTGCCAGCAGTTCCCCGCGGGTTGCGTATGGCTACACCTTC.

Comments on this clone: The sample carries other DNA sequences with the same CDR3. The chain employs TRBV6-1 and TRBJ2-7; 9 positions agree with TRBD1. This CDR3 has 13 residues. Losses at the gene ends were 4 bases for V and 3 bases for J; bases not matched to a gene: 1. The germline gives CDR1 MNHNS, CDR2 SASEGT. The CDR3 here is CASSADRGYEQYF. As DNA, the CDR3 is TGTGCCAGCAGTGCGGACAGGGGCTACGAGCAGTACTTC.

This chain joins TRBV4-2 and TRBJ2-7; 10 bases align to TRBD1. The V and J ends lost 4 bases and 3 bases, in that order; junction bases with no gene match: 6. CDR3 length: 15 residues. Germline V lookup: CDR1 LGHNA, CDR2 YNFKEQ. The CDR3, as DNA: TGTGCCAGCAGCCGGGAGGGACAGGGGCTCTACGAGCAGTACTTC. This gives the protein CASSREGQGLYEQYF.

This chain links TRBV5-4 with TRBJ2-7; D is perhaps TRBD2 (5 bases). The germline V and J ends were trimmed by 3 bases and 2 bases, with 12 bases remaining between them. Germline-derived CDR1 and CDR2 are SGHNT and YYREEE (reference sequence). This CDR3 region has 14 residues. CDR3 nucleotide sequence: TGTGCCAGCAGCTCCCCCGAGGGCCCCTACGAGCAGTACTTC. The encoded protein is CASSSPEGPYEQYF. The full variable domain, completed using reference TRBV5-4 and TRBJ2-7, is ETGVTQSPTHLIKTRGQQVTLRCSSQSGHNTVSWYQQALGQGPQFIFQYYREEENGRGNFPPRFSGLQFPNYSSELNVNALELDDSALYLCASSSPEGPYEQYFGPGTRLTVT.